Listed here is a single T cell receptor beta chain. Its antigen is not yet known. No base-level quality is on record; no much larger clone is a single base apart. TCR beta repertoires were profiled from peripheral blood of about a dozen young patients with multiple sclerosis to demonstrate the VDJtools post-analysis software. The patients with multiple sclerosis were children and adolescents between about 6 and 16 years of age. The CDR3 numbers 14 residues from cysteine through phenylalanine. This entry keeps only the CDR3 DNA: 42 bases, framed from base 1. This entry is derived from a study of post-analysis software for immune sequencing data (dated by TCRdb to 2013 to 2016). General notes on the study: Recorded disease courses included relapsing-remitting, secondary progressive and progressive-relapsing multiple sclerosis, with some patients lacking subtype annotation. A subset of samples was prepared in parallel using single-end sample barcoding, then pooled and co-amplified after Illumina adapter ligation. The patient repertoires were compared against approximately ten previously published healthy control repertoires obtained from donors aged roughly 6 to 28 years.

Library generation was performed with PCR. The listed sequencing device is Illumina HiSeq 2500. To reduce PCR and sequencing biases, unique molecular identifiers were built into the TCR beta cDNA libraries. Some 500,000 cDNA molecules were obtained for every 1 to 10 million input T cells, so each molecule roughly corresponded to one T cell. The same protocol used for the earlier healthy control dataset was applied to prepare and sequence the patient libraries. Samples belonging to the same batch were prepared together, multiplexed and sequenced on a shared HiSeq lane. Processing in the source paper ran as follows. MIGEC was used to process the raw barcoded reads, and molecular identifier groups with only a single read were discarded before consensus assembly and CDR3 extraction. Clonotype tables were post-analysed with VDJtools, normalizing diversity by down-sampling all datasets to the smallest sample size. In repertoire overlap clustering, CDR3 amino acid sequences, but not nucleotide sequences, were matched to correct batch-related cross-sample contamination. TCRdb reprocessed the public reads (quality trimming at Q25 with fastp, clone calling with MiXCR) and kept in-frame beta chains. Entries that share a CDR3 protein sequence are merged under the most common genes and DNA. TCRdb, not the authors, supplied the V and J calls. A total of 750,000 to 950,000 distinct CDR3 sequences appear in this sample, roughly 58% of them only once. The ten top clones hold 4% to 5.5% of the sample.

Here is what the overall study found, with its caveats: Patients showed significantly higher frequencies than controls for several TRBV segments, among them TRBV5-6, TRBV5-1 and TRBV20-1. Strong co-clustering of samples prepared in the same batch was shown by direct clustering with F measure, prompting a batch-effect correction. The control group was slightly older than the multiple sclerosis patient group. Significantly lower normalized Chao1 diversity was found in multiple sclerosis patients than in controls, suggesting substantial peripheral T-cell clonal expansion.

The chain uses TRBV12-3 or TRBV12-4 and TRBJ2-5, with TRBD1 perhaps the D gene, on 6 matching bases. Matching the DNA end better, TRBJ2-7 makes the J call doubtful. This sequence was found in a girl under 18 with multiple sclerosis. The specimen was blood. CDR3 protein: CASSYQGFLYEQYF. The nucleotide sequence reads as follows: TGTGCCAGCAGTTACCAGGGGTTTTTGTACGAGCAGTACTTC.